This T cell receptor beta chain was recovered during a study of response to subunit inactivated influenza vaccine (dated by TCRdb to the late 2010s). As for the study more broadly: The study used deep quantitative T cell receptor repertoire profiling to track responses to a trivalent subunit inactivated influenza vaccine.

Broader findings and caveats from the paper: According to the authors, only a limited number of new T cells may be recruited by each seasonal influenza vaccination.

The sample's time point label, decoded: 45 days after influenza vaccine administration. This clonotype has only a few counts. The target of this receptor is not known. No much larger clonotype is one base removed from it; base qualities were not supplied. Libraries were made using RT-PCR. Sequenced using an Illumina HiSeq 2500. The public reads were quality trimmed at Q25 with fastp and then assembled into clones with MiXCR by TCRdb, keeping productive beta chains. Rows are unified per CDR3 protein, each entry keeping the most common DNA and genes. The sample records 500,000 or so distinct CDR3 sequences, about 10% of which are singletons. The ten top clones hold roughly 12% of the sample. Including the terminal cysteine and phenylalanine, the CDR3 comprises 15 residues. Kept here is only the CDR3 DNA, which spans 45 bases and is read in frame from base 1. V is clipped by 3 bases and J by 8 bases, and the sequence between their germline boundaries is 19 bases long.

This sequence originates from a man aged 50-60 years who received an inactivated influenza vaccine. Donor details come from another sample of the same person, matched by shared clones. This chain is built from TRBV12-3 or TRBV12-4 and TRBJ1-2; no confident D gene assignment can be made. Sample: PBMCs from blood, taken more than 35 days after vaccination. The CDR3 sequence is CASSFGQPNSLGYTF. The DNA reads TGTGCCAGCAGTTTCGGCCAGCCCAACTCCCTGGGCTACACCTTC.